The rows below give T cell receptor beta chains drawn from one sample of a study of shared clonotypes between healthy human individuals. Produced via immunoSEQ multiplex PCR; TCRdb's table is partial and in-frame only. The sample has approximately 980,000 clones; about three quarters are singletons. The material sequenced was memory CD4+ T cells sorted from blood. These receptors were taken from a man aged 18 to 30 in good health. CDR3s include the opening cysteine and the closing phenylalanine or tryptophan. The D gene is left open where the match is weak. Size is omitted from some rows. Given values are once, few, many or a class for expanded clones.

v_call: TRBV9
d_call: TRBD2
cdr3_length: 14
j_call: TRBJ2-5
clone_size: NA
cdr3_nt: TGTGCCAGCAGCGGCGGGACTAGTAGGGAGACCCAGTACTTC
cdr3_aa: CASSGGTSRETQYF

v_call: TRBV2
d_call: TRBD1
cdr3_length: 13
j_call: TRBJ1-2
clone_size: NA
cdr3_nt: TGTGCCACCCGATGGAGACAGGGGTATGGCTACACCTTC
cdr3_aa: CATRWRQGYGYTF

v_call: TRBV15
d_call: NA
cdr3_length: 14
j_call: TRBJ1-5
clone_size: NA
cdr3_nt: TGTGCCACCAGCAGAGATCAAGGGAATCAGCCCCAGCATTTT
cdr3_aa: CATSRDQGNQPQHF

v_call: TRBV4-3
d_call: NA
cdr3_length: 14
j_call: TRBJ2-3
clone_size: NA
cdr3_nt: TGCGCCAGCAGCCCGCCAGGGGCGCCAGATACGCAGTATTTT
cdr3_aa: CASSPPGAPDTQYF

v_call: TRBV21-1
d_call: NA
cdr3_length: 16
j_call: TRBJ2-5
clone_size: few
cdr3_nt: TGTGCCAGCAGCAAAGAGGCGCCTAAGGCCCAAGAGACCCAGTACTTC
cdr3_aa: CASSKEAPKAQETQYF

v_call: TRBV4-1
d_call: NA
cdr3_length: 14
j_call: TRBJ2-4
clone_size: NA
cdr3_nt: TGCGCCAGCAGCTCGTCGGAGGGCGGTAACATTCAGTACTTC
cdr3_aa: CASSSSEGGNIQYF

v_call: TRBV5-4
d_call: NA
cdr3_length: 17
j_call: TRBJ1-2
clone_size: NA
cdr3_nt: TGTGCCAGCAGCTCGAAAGCGAGGACAGCCTCTAACTATGGCTACACCTTC
cdr3_aa: CASSSKARTASNYGYTF

v_call: TRBV5-1
d_call: TRBD1
cdr3_length: 15
j_call: TRBJ1-2
clone_size: NA
cdr3_nt: TGCGCCAGCAGCCCCCAGGGACAGGGCCAAGGGGGCTACACCTTC
cdr3_aa: CASSPQGQGQGGYTF

v_call: TRBV6-5
d_call: TRBD1
cdr3_length: 15
j_call: TRBJ2-1
clone_size: few
cdr3_nt: TGTGCCAGCAGTCTCGGGACAGGGGGTGTCAATGAGCAGTTCTTC
cdr3_aa: CASSLGTGGVNEQFF

v_call: TRBV5-1
d_call: NA
cdr3_length: 15
j_call: TRBJ2-5
clone_size: NA
cdr3_nt: TGCGCCAGCAGCACAGCCAGGGGATCCCAAGAGACCCAGTACTTC
cdr3_aa: CASSTARGSQETQYF

v_call: TRBV4-2
d_call: NA
cdr3_length: 17
j_call: TRBJ2-5
clone_size: NA
cdr3_nt: TGTGCCAGCAGCCAAGGGGCCCAGGGGGGAGGCCAAGAGACCCAGTACTTC
cdr3_aa: CASSQGAQGGGQETQYF

v_call: TRBV4-1
d_call: NA
cdr3_length: 16
j_call: TRBJ1-6
clone_size: NA
cdr3_nt: TGCGCCAGCAGCCAAGAGAGGGGCGGGCATAATTCACCCCTCCACTTT
cdr3_aa: CASSQERGGHNSPLHF

v_call: TRBV11-1
d_call: NA
cdr3_length: 15
j_call: TRBJ1-6
clone_size: NA
cdr3_nt: TGTGCCAGCAGCTCCGGGACCTCCTATAATTCACCCCTCCACTTT
cdr3_aa: CASSSGTSYNSPLHF

v_call: TRBV19
d_call: TRBD2
cdr3_length: 16
j_call: TRBJ2-1
clone_size: NA
cdr3_nt: TGTGCCAGTAGTATACGTAGAGCGGGAGGTAGCAATGAGCAGTTCTTC
cdr3_aa: CASSIRRAGGSNEQFF

v_call: TRBV5-1
d_call: NA
cdr3_length: 15
j_call: TRBJ2-7
clone_size: NA
cdr3_nt: TGCGCCAGCAGCTTGGGAGGCGGAGTATCCTACGAGCAGTACTTC
cdr3_aa: CASSLGGGVSYEQYF

v_call: TRBV7-2
d_call: NA
cdr3_length: 15
j_call: TRBJ1-3
clone_size: NA
cdr3_nt: TGTGCCAGCAGCTTACAGGTGATCTCTGGAAACACCATATATTTT
cdr3_aa: CASSLQVISGNTIYF

v_call: TRBV6-1
d_call: NA
cdr3_length: 13
j_call: TRBJ2-7
clone_size: NA
cdr3_nt: TGTGCCAGCAGGGGAACAGGAGCGTACGAGCAGTACTTC
cdr3_aa: CASRGTGAYEQYF

v_call: TRBV18
d_call: NA
cdr3_length: 13
j_call: TRBJ1-1
clone_size: NA
cdr3_nt: TGTGCCAGCTCACCGCAGGGCAACACTGAAGCTTTCTTT
cdr3_aa: CASSPQGNTEAFF

v_call: TRBV27
d_call: TRBD1
cdr3_length: 15
j_call: TRBJ1-4
clone_size: NA
cdr3_nt: TGTGCCAGCAGGAACAGGGGAGCAACTAATGAAAAACTGTTTTTT
cdr3_aa: CASRNRGATNEKLFF

v_call: TRBV18
d_call: TRBD2
cdr3_length: 14
j_call: TRBJ2-7
clone_size: few
cdr3_nt: TGTGCCAGCTCAGCAGCGGGGGGGCCGGGAGAGCAGTACTTC
cdr3_aa: CASSAAGGPGEQYF

v_call: TRBV5-4
d_call: NA
cdr3_length: 14
j_call: TRBJ1-4
clone_size: few
cdr3_nt: TGTGCCAGCAGCTCCGGCAGCTACCTTGAAAAACTGTTTTTT
cdr3_aa: CASSSGSYLEKLFF

v_call: TRBV9
d_call: NA
cdr3_length: 15
j_call: TRBJ2-5
clone_size: NA
cdr3_nt: TGTGCCAGCAGCGTAGCGGGGCAGAATCAAGAGACCCAGTACTTC
cdr3_aa: CASSVAGQNQETQYF

v_call: TRBV10-3
d_call: NA
cdr3_length: 14
j_call: TRBJ1-1
clone_size: NA
cdr3_nt: TGTGCCATCAGTGGCGGGGCGGGAACCACTGAAGCTTTCTTT
cdr3_aa: CAISGGAGTTEAFF

v_call: TRBV14
d_call: TRBD2
cdr3_length: 16
j_call: TRBJ2-1
clone_size: NA
cdr3_nt: TGTGCCAGCAGCCAAGATCGCGGGGGGGTAAACAATGAGCAGTTCTTC
cdr3_aa: CASSQDRGGVNNEQFF

v_call: TRBV11-2
d_call: TRBD2
cdr3_length: 17
j_call: TRBJ2-3
clone_size: NA
cdr3_nt: TGTGCCAGCAGCTTAGGGTCGTGGGGGGGAGACACAGATACGCAGTATTTT
cdr3_aa: CASSLGSWGGDTDTQYF

v_call: TRBV18
d_call: TRBD1
cdr3_length: 13
j_call: TRBJ1-3
clone_size: NA
cdr3_nt: TGTGCCAGCTCCAGGGGGCCCGGAAACACCATATATTTT
cdr3_aa: CASSRGPGNTIYF

v_call: TRBV7-2
d_call: NA
cdr3_length: 15
j_call: TRBJ2-2
clone_size: NA
cdr3_nt: TGTGCCAGCAGCTTAGTCAGGACGAACACCGGGGAGCTGTTTTTT
cdr3_aa: CASSLVRTNTGELFF